The 8 T cell receptor beta chains listed next were all sequenced from one sample in a study of technical replicates of blood from a handful of donors. Data came from immunoSEQ multiplex PCR; TCRdb stores just in-frame clones and leaves some out. Of under 95,000 clones in the sample, roughly 94% are singletons; the top ten hold approximately 0.25%. Sequencing was performed on T cells isolated from PBMCs. These receptors were collected from a human donor in good health.

This chain's CDR3 is CASSFWQREAFF. CDR3 nucleotides: TGTGCCAGCAGCTTTTGGCAGAGGGAAGCTTTCTTT. The chain combines TRBV7-9 with TRBJ1-1, with unresolved D. The V end was cut by 3 bases, the J end by 8 bases, with 10 bases between. Germline V gives CDR1 SEHNR, CDR2 FQNEAQ (reference sequence). The CDR3 covers 12 residues.

The chain recombines TRBV7-9 with TRBJ2-3; D unclear. The length of the CDR3 is 12 residues. V was clipped by 4 bases and J by 3 bases, with 5 bases between them. Germline V CDR1 and CDR2: SEHNR, FQNEAQ (reference sequence). CDR3 sequence reads: CASSSPTDTQYF. The CDR3 bases are TGTGCCAGCAGCTCCCCGACAGATACGCAGTATTTT.

The rearrangement links TRBV5-1 to TRBJ1-2; D unresolved. The V end was cut by 1 base, the J end by 7 bases, with 11 bases between. The CDR3 length is 13 residues. Germline CDR1 is SGHRS and CDR2 is YFSETQ. The CDR3 sequence: CASSLFITSGYTF. The CDR3, as DNA: TGCGCCAGCAGCTTGTTTATTACGAGTGGCTACACCTTC.

The CDR3 here is CASSGMGQSSEQYF. Here the CDR3 DNA reads TGTGCCAGCAGTGGCATGGGACAGTCCTCGGAGCAGTACTTC. The rearrangement links TRBV6-1 to TRBJ2-7; 7 bases are a match to TRBD1. The CDR3 has 14 amino acids. Germline-derived CDR1 and CDR2 are MNHNS and SASEGT. V shed 4 bases, J shed 7 bases, and the junction held 10 bases outside the gene matches.

The chain is built from TRBV2 and TRBJ2-7; 7 bases are a match to TRBD1. V lost 7 bases to trimming and J lost 0 bases; unmatched junction nucleotides: 3. In germline, CDR1 is SNHLY, CDR2 FYNNEI. The CDR3 has 13 residues. For the CDR3, the DNA is TGTGCCAGCAAGGGACAGACCTCCTACGAGCAGTACTTC. This codes for CASKGQTSYEQYF.

The rearrangement uses TRBV4-1 and TRBJ2-4, with 14 bases lining up with TRBD2. V lost 0 bases to trimming and J lost 6 bases; unmatched junction nucleotides: 10. CDR3 length equals 19 residues. The V gene's germline CDR1 is MGHRA and CDR2 YSYEKL. This chain's CDR3 is CASSQEGLTSGGAGNIQYF. CDR3 DNA sequence: TGCGCCAGCAGCCAAGAGGGGTTGACTAGCGGGGGGGCTGGAAACATTCAGTACTTC.

The chain has TRBV19 and TRBJ1-1; no definite D call. V lost 3 bases to trimming and J lost 0 bases, with 8 bases between them. Germline V lookup: CDR1 LNHDA, CDR2 SQIVND (reference sequence). The CDR3 contains 14 residues. CDR3 sequence: CASSMYTLNTEAFF. CDR3 bases: TGTGCCAGTAGTATGTACACCTTGAACACTGAAGCTTTCTTT. Drawing the rest from reference TRBV19 and TRBJ1-1, the complete variable domain is DGGITQSPKYLFRKEGQNVTLSCEQNLNHDAMYWYRQDPGQGLRLIYYSQIVNDFQKGDIAEGYSVSREKKESFPLTVTSAQKNPTAFYLCASSMYTLNTEAFFGQGTRLTVV.

This clone was counted a few times. The gene calls are TRBV4-1 and TRBJ1-5; weak D call: TRBD1 (6 bases). The CDR3 loop spans 14 amino acids. V gave up 6 bases and J gave up 1 base, with 10 bases separating them. Germline CDR1 is MGHRA and CDR2 is YSYEKL. The CDR3 coding sequence is TGCGCCAGCAGTCCGCAGGGGAGCAATCAGCCCCAGCATTTT. This gives the protein CASSPQGSNQPQHF.